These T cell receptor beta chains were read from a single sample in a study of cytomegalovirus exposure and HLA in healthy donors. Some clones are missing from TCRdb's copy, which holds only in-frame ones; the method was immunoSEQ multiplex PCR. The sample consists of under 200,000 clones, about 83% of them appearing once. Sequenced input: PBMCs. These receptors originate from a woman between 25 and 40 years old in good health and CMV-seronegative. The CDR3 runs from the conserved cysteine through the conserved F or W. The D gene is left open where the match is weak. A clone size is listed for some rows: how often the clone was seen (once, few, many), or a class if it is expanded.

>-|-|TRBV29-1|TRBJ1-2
CSILEGRIYGYTF
TGCAGCATCCTAGAGGGGAGGATCTATGGCTACACCTTC
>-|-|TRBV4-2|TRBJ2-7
CASSQDLRDYEQYF
TGTGCCAGCAGCCAAGATTTGAGGGACTACGAGCAGTACTTC
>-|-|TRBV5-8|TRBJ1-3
CASSATLSSGNTIYF
TGTGCCAGCAGCGCGACATTGAGCTCTGGAAACACCATATATTTT
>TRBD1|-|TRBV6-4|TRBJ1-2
CASSEQGGDYGYTF
TGTGCCAGCAGTGAACAGGGGGGAGACTATGGCTACACCTTC
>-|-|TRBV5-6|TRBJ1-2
CASSLAQGGGYTF
TGTGCCAGCAGCTTGGCGCAGGGAGGTGGCTACACCTTC
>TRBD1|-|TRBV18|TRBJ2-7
CASSLGQDSYEQYF
TGTGCCAGCTCTCTCGGACAGGACTCCTACGAGCAGTACTTC
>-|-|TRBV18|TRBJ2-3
CASSADSGVLLRTDTQYF
TGTGCCAGCTCAGCCGACAGTGGAGTCCTTTTGAGGACAGATACGCAGTATTTT
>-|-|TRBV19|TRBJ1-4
CASSIVPDSDEKLFF
TGTGCCAGTAGTATAGTTCCGGACAGTGATGAAAAACTGTTTTTT
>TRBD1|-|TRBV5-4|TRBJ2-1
CASSRDSHNEQFF
TGTGCCAGCAGCAGGGACAGCCACAATGAGCAGTTCTTC
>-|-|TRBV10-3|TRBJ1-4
CAISDRGVTTNEKLFF
TGTGCCATCAGTGATCGGGGTGTGACAACTAATGAAAAACTGTTTTTT
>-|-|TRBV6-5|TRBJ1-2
CASSELISGGGYTF
TGTGCCAGCAGTGAGTTGATTTCTGGCGGTGGCTACACCTTC
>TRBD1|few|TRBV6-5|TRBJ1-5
CASSPTGGGNQPQHF
TGTGCCAGCAGCCCGACAGGGGGTGGCAATCAGCCCCAGCATTTT
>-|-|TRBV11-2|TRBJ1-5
CASSFQGLRGQPQHF
TGTGCCAGCAGCTTCCAGGGCCTCAGGGGTCAGCCCCAGCATTTT
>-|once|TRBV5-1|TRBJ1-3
CASSLDRYNTIYF
TGCGCCAGCAGCTTGGACAGATACAACACCATATATTTT
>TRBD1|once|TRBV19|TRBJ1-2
CASRTGGHGYTF
TGTGCCAGTAGGACAGGGGGGCATGGCTACACCTTC
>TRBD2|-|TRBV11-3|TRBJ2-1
CASSSGGGGYSEQFF
TGTGCCAGCAGCTCGGGCGGGGGGGGGTACAGTGAGCAGTTCTTC
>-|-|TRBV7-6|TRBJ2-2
CASSLGGTARELFF
TGTGCCAGCAGCTTGGGCGGGACCGCCAGGGAGCTGTTTTTT
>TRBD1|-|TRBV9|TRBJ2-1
CASSARDRGHNEQFF
TGTGCCAGCAGCGCCCGGGACAGGGGGCACAATGAGCAGTTCTTC
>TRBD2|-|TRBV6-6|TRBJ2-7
CASSYEELASYEQYF
TGTGCCAGCAGTTACGAGGAACTAGCGAGTTACGAGCAGTACTTC
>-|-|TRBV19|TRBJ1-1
CASSIFGEGGAEAFF
TGTGCCAGTAGTATATTTGGGGAAGGAGGTGCTGAAGCTTTCTTT
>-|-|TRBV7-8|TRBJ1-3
CASSFSGMGGNTIYF
TGTGCCAGCAGCTTCTCAGGGATGGGTGGAAACACCATATATTTT
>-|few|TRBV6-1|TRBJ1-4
CASSEAGMREKLFF
TGTGCCAGCAGTGAGGCGGGTATGCGTGAAAAACTGTTTTTT